These 28 T cell receptor beta chains came from one sample sequenced in a study of shared clonotypes between healthy human individuals. Generated by immunoSEQ multiplex PCR, the TCRdb table keeps only in-frame clones and is missing some. The sample includes around 940,000 clones, 70% to 85% seen only once; the top ten take nearly 1.5%. Sequenced sample: memory CD4+ T cells sorted from blood. Subset meaning: CD45RA-negative fraction. The receptors derive from a man between 18 and 35 years old in good health.

The chain combines TRBV6-5 with TRBJ2-7; D is perhaps TRBD1 (7 bases). CDR1 and CDR2 from the germline V gene are MNHEY and SVGAGI. The CDR3 has 15 residues. The V and J ends lost 6 bases and 2 bases respectively, with 17 bases between them. The CDR3 region is CASSYGGGWPYEQYF. For the CDR3, the DNA is TGTGCCAGCAGCTATGGAGGGGGCTGGCCCTACGAGCAGTACTTC.

Comment on this clone: In the same sample, other DNA sequences code for this CDR3. The chain is built from TRBV10-3 and TRBJ2-7; D unclear. The CDR3 spans 12 residues. Germline V gene data show CDR1 as ENHRY and CDR2 as SYGVKD. V lost 6 bases to trimming and J lost 3 bases, with 9 bases between them. The CDR3: CAISADGYEQYF. The CDR3 nucleotides are TGTGCCATCAGCGCGGACGGCTACGAGCAGTACTTC.

The genes are TRBV2 and TRBJ2-3, with TRBD1 identical over 9 bases. J was trimmed by 4 bases and V by 6 bases; bases with no gene match: 8. Germline V gene sequence: CDR1 SNHLY, CDR2 FYNNEI. This CDR3 is 15 amino acids long. The CDR3 sequence: CASRLTGGSSDTQYF. The DNA of the CDR3 is TGTGCCAGCAGACTCACAGGGGGCTCTTCAGATACGCAGTATTTT.

The chain links TRBV30 to TRBJ1-6; 8 bases agree with TRBD1. Per the germline V gene, CDR1 is GTSNPN and CDR2 is SVGIG (reference sequence). The CDR3 consists of 18 residues. The trim removed 6 bases at V and 0 bases at J, leaving 13 bases unmatched. The CDR3 DNA reads as TGTGCCTGCCGAAGTCGGACAGGGTCGAGCTCCTATAATTCACCCCTCCACTTT. Its translation is CACRSRTGSSSYNSPLHF. The variable domain in full, completed from reference TRBV30 and TRBJ1-6, reads SQTIHQWPATLVQPVGSPLSLECTVEGTSNPNLYWYRQAAGRGLQLLFYSVGIGQISSEVPQNLSASRPQDRQFILSSKKLLLSDSGFYLCACRSRTGSSSYNSPLHFGNGTRLTVT.

The chain links TRBV5-1 to TRBJ2-7; TRBD2 might be the D (6 bases). Germline CDR1 is SGHRS and CDR2 is YFSETQ. Between the trimmed V and J ends, which lost 8 bases and 2 bases, there was a span of 11 bases. CDR3 length: 12 residues. Written as DNA, the CDR3 is TGCGCCAGTCGGCGGGATACCTACGAGCAGTACTTC. Amino acid sequence: CASRRDTYEQYF.

The rearrangement joins TRBV5-6 to TRBJ2-1; 7 bases align to TRBD1. CDR1 and CDR2 from the germline V gene are SGHDT and YYEEEE. The V and J ends lost 2 bases and 5 bases, in that order; junction bases with no gene match: 7. This CDR3 has 15 amino acids. This chain's CDR3 is CASSFFDRANNEQFF. The CDR3, as DNA: TGTGCCAGCAGCTTTTTCGACAGGGCCAACAATGAGCAGTTCTTC.

V is TRBV9 and J is TRBJ2-3, with D unclear. Looked up from germline, CDR1 is SGDLS and CDR2 is YYNGEE. This CDR3 has 13 amino acids. The ends were cut back, 4 bases at V and 2 bases at J, with 8 bases in the middle. The CDR3 loop is CASSPESTDTQYF. The DNA of the CDR3 is TGTGCCAGCAGCCCAGAATCCACAGATACGCAGTATTTT.

V is TRBV6-1 and J is TRBJ2-1; TRBD2 matches 9 bases. The germline V gene encodes CDR1 MNHNS and CDR2 SASEGT. CDR3 length equals 14 residues. V trimming: 2 bases; J trimming: 7 bases; junction bases outside the gene matches: 3. This CDR3 reads CASSERLAGNEQFF. Here the CDR3 DNA reads TGTGCCAGCAGTGAACGGCTAGCGGGGAATGAGCAGTTCTTC.

This clone was found many times. The chain uses TRBV5-8 and TRBJ1-6; D call uncertain. The CDR3 has 16 residues. V was shortened by 4 bases and J by 0 bases, with 11 bases between the two germline ends. Germline V gene lookup returns CDR1 SGHTS and CDR2 YDEGEE. The DNA for the CDR3 is TGTGCCAGCAGCCTCCACATGAGCTCCTATAATTCACCCCTCCACTTT. The encoded protein is CASSLHMSSYNSPLHF.

J is TRBJ2-7 and V is TRBV11-2; perhaps TRBD2 as D (5 bases). Trimming cost V 10 bases and J 4 bases, with 17 bases left between them. Germline V gene sequence: CDR1 SGHAT, CDR2 FQNNGV. The CDR3 runs to 13 residues. The CDR3 region has the DNA TGTGCCACCCGAGGGTTATTCCGTTACGAGCAGTACTTC. Its protein product is CATRGLFRYEQYF.

The chain recombines TRBV10-3 with TRBJ2-3; the D gene is possibly TRBD2 (6 bases). The germline V and J ends were trimmed by 4 bases and 4 bases, with 9 bases remaining between them. Germline loops: CDR1 ENHRY, CDR2 SYGVKD. This CDR3 has 13 residues. The CDR3 DNA reads TGTGCCATCAGTGTGACGGGGGCAGATACGCAGTATTTT. This translates into CAISVTGADTQYF.

V usage is TRBV2 and J usage is TRBJ1-4; 10 nucleotides line up with TRBD1. V was clipped by 6 bases and J by 4 bases; unmatched bases: 5. The CDR3 consists of 15 residues. CDR1 SNHLY and CDR2 FYNNEI come from the germline V gene. The DNA for the CDR3 is TGTGCCAGCAGCAGAGGGGACAGGGGTAATGAAAAACTGTTTTTT. Encoded protein: CASSRGDRGNEKLFF. The entire variable domain, with the rest obtained from reference TRBV2 and TRBJ1-4, is as follows: EPEVTQTPSHQVTQMGQEVILRCVPISNHLYFYWYRQILGQKVEFLVSFYNNEISEKSEIFDDQFSVERPDGSNFTLKIRSTKLEDSAMYFCASSRGDRGNEKLFFGSGTQLSVL.

This clone was recorded a few times. DNA for the CDR3: TGTGCCAGCAGCTTAGGACGGCTTGAAGAGACCCAGTACTTC. Its protein is CASSLGRLEETQYF. The rearrangement uses TRBV7-6 and TRBJ2-5; D call uncertain. The germline V and J ends were trimmed by 1 base and 3 bases, with 9 bases remaining between them. Germline V gene lookup returns CDR1 SGHVS and CDR2 FNYEAQ. This CDR3 is built from 14 residues.

The V gene is TRBV10-3, the J gene TRBJ2-5, with TRBD2 identical over 7 bases. Trimming removed 2 bases from V and 2 bases from J; junction bases left unmatched: 5. CDR3 length: 15 residues. The germline gives CDR1 ENHRY, CDR2 SYGVKD. CDR3 in amino acids: CAISEGQGGQETQYF. CDR3 nucleotides: TGTGCCATCAGTGAGGGCCAGGGAGGGCAAGAGACCCAGTACTTC.

The chain links TRBV7-9 to TRBJ1-4; D is unclear. V was cut by 3 bases and J by 8 bases, with 7 bases left in between. There are 12 residues in the CDR3. The V gene's germline CDR1 is SEHNR and CDR2 FQNEAQ (reference sequence). The CDR3 spells CASSLGVEKLFF. The DNA for the CDR3 is TGTGCCAGCAGCTTGGGCGTAGAAAAACTGTTTTTT.

The chain is built from TRBV5-1 and TRBJ2-7, with 15 bases lining up with TRBD2. Germline CDR1 SGHRS, CDR2 YFSETQ. The CDR3 has 19 residues. J lost 3 bases, V lost 4 bases, and 14 bases had no gene match. This chain's CDR3 is CASSRRPGLAGGQLYEQYF. CDR3 in DNA: TGCGCCAGCAGCCGGAGACCGGGACTAGCGGGGGGCCAGCTCTACGAGCAGTACTTC.

The chain carries TRBV7-8 and TRBJ2-1; D is perhaps TRBD1 (6 bases). V was shortened by 5 bases and J by 0 bases, with 14 bases between the two germline ends. The CDR3 covers 16 residues. Germline loops: CDR1 SGHVS, CDR2 FQNEAQ. The CDR3 region has the DNA TGTGCCAGCAGCAGCAGACAGGATAGCTCCTACAATGAGCAGTTCTTC. It yields the protein CASSSRQDSSYNEQFF.

The chain is built from TRBV10-3 and TRBJ2-3; a possible D gene is TRBD1 (6 bases). V lost 3 bases and J 3 bases, leaving 7 bases between the germline ends. Germline CDR1 reads ENHRY; CDR2 reads SYGVKD. The length of the CDR3 is 13 residues. CDR3 DNA sequence: TGTGCCATCAGTGATGGACAGACAGATACGCAGTATTTT. Its protein product is CAISDGQTDTQYF.

The chain carries TRBV28 and TRBJ2-7; 10 nucleotides agree with TRBD1. The CDR3 sequence is 15 residues long. In germline, CDR1 is MDHEN, CDR2 SYDVKM. V shed 5 bases, J shed 2 bases, and the junction held 6 bases outside the gene matches. CDR3 region: CASSREGTGAYEQYF. The CDR3 region has the DNA TGTGCCAGCAGTAGAGAAGGGACAGGGGCCTACGAGCAGTACTTC. The whole variable domain, remainder taken from reference TRBV28 and TRBJ2-7, is DVKVTQSSRYLVKRTGEKVFLECVQDMDHENMFWYRQDPGLGLRLIYFSYDVKMKEKGDIPEGYSVSREKKERFSLILESASTNQTSMYLCASSREGTGAYEQYFGPGTRLTVT.

The chain couples TRBV30 to TRBJ2-7, with TRBD2 matching 8 bases. This CDR3 region has 15 residues. Germline V gene sequence: CDR1 GTSNPN, CDR2 SVGIG (reference sequence). The J segment lost 0 bases and the V segment lost 3 bases, leaving 7 bases of the junction unmatched. CDR3 sequence: CAWRGKRGTSYEQYF. In DNA form, the CDR3 reads TGTGCCTGGAGGGGGAAGCGGGGGACCTCCTACGAGCAGTACTTC.

The rearrangement joins TRBV18 to TRBJ2-1; no reliable D call. The CDR3 consists of 14 residues. Trimming shortened V by 0 bases and J by 3 bases, and 6 bases separated the two germline ends. Germline CDR1 KGHSH, CDR2 LQKENI. The CDR3 nucleotides are TGTGCCAGCTCACCACCCCTCCACTACAATGAGCAGTTCTTC. It specifies CASSPPLHYNEQFF.

This sequence joins TRBV30 and TRBJ2-7; D is tentatively TRBD1 or TRBD2 (5 bases each). The CDR3 runs 15 residues. Trimming cost V 0 bases and J 6 bases, with 18 bases left between them. Germline V gene sequence: CDR1 GTSNPN, CDR2 SVGIG (reference sequence). This chain's CDR3 is CAWSVQLGRAPEQYF. DNA for the CDR3: TGTGCCTGGAGTGTTCAATTGGGGCGGGCTCCCGAGCAGTACTTC.

In its sample, this clone was seen a few times. V is TRBV5-1 and J is TRBJ2-3, with 7 bases lining up with TRBD1. The CDR3 consists of 17 residues. From germline, CDR1 is SGHRS and CDR2 YFSETQ. The ends lost 0 bases at V and 4 bases at J; junction bases unmatched: 11. The CDR3: CASSLGITGAQADTQYF. CDR3 bases: TGCGCCAGCAGCTTGGGGATTACAGGGGCCCAGGCAGATACGCAGTATTTT.

The chain combines TRBV19 with TRBJ1-4; 8 positions agree with TRBD1. This CDR3 has 16 residues. V lost 4 bases to trimming and J lost 7 bases; unmatched junction nucleotides: 11. Germline-derived CDR1 and CDR2 are LNHDA and SQIVND (reference sequence). The DNA for the CDR3 is TGTGCCAGTAGTAGCGTAGCCGGACAGGGAGGTGAAAAACTGTTTTTT. Residues: CASSSVAGQGGEKLFF.

This clone was counted only a few times. This sequence joins TRBV15 and TRBJ1-5; D is undetermined. This CDR3 spans 12 amino acids. CDR1 LNHNV and CDR2 YYDKDF come from the germline V gene (reference sequence). The germline V and J ends were trimmed by 5 bases and 8 bases, with 10 bases remaining between them. The DNA of the CDR3 is TGTGCCACCAGCGGGAGTAAGGAGCCCCAGCATTTT. Its protein product is CATSGSKEPQHF.

This clone was seen at least ten times. V gene TRBV28 combines with J gene TRBJ2-7; TRBD2 agrees at 13 bases. CDR1 and CDR2 (germline): MDHEN, SYDVKM. V lost 5 bases and J lost 2; bases outside the gene matches: 6. The CDR3 spans 16 residues. CDR3 sequence: CASSPIGLAGAYEQYF. The CDR3 DNA reads TGTGCCAGCAGTCCTATCGGACTAGCGGGAGCCTACGAGCAGTACTTC.

The gene calls are TRBV9 and TRBJ2-7, with 9 bases lining up with TRBD2. The CDR3 runs to 15 residues. V was clipped by 3 bases and J by 3 bases; unmatched bases: 7. Germline CDR1 SGDLS, CDR2 YYNGEE. In DNA, the CDR3 is TGTGCCAGCAGCGCCAATCTAGCGGGACACTACGAGCAGTACTTC. It codes for CASSANLAGHYEQYF.

This clone has just one count. The V and J genes are TRBV6-1 and TRBJ1-1, with D uncertain. The CDR3 length is 14 residues. Germline CDR1 reads MNHNS; CDR2 reads SASEGT. V was shortened by 6 bases and J by 2 bases, with 13 bases between the two germline ends. As DNA, the CDR3 is TGTGCCAGCAGATGGACGGGCCCTAACACTGAAGCTTTCTTT. The encoded protein is CASRWTGPNTEAFF.